Listed here are 30 T cell receptor beta chains from one sample, sequenced in a study of control samples from healthy donors and cancer patients. Sequenced by immunoSEQ multiplex PCR; TCRdb stores in-frame clones only, minus some. The data hold around 94,000 clones, with approximately 90% observed a single time. What was sequenced was blood. The source of these receptors is a woman between 18 and 29 years old in good health.

The chain uses TRBV5-4 and TRBJ2-5; 15 bases are shared with TRBD2. CDR1 and CDR2 from the germline V gene are SGHNT and YYREEE (reference sequence). With 4 bases clipped from V and 2 bases from J, the junction kept 3 bases outside the gene matches. This CDR3 comprises 16 residues. In DNA, the CDR3 is TGTGCCAGCAGCGGGGGGACTAGCGGGAGGCAAGAGACCCAGTACTTC. Translated: CASSGGTSGRQETQYF.

The rearrangement joins TRBV18 to TRBJ2-1; TRBD2 aligns across 8 bases. Losses at the gene ends were 5 bases for V and 0 bases for J; bases not matched to a gene: 12. The CDR3 runs 18 residues. CDR1 is KGHSH, CDR2 LQKENI, per germline. CDR3 bases: TGTGCCAGCTCAGCCCAGATGAGTAGCGGGGCCTCCTACAATGAGCAGTTCTTC. It is translated as CASSAQMSSGASYNEQFF.

The chain is built from TRBV9 and TRBJ2-5; 9 positions match TRBD2. CDR3 length equals 14 residues. Trimming cost V 0 bases and J 5 bases; bases outside gene matches: 2. Germline V lookup: CDR1 SGDLS, CDR2 YYNGEE. The CDR3 region has the DNA TGTGCCAGCAGCGTAGGGGGACTAGCCGAGACCCAGTACTTC. It translates to CASSVGGLAETQYF.

This clone showed up just once. This rearrangement joins TRBV12-3 or TRBV12-4 to TRBJ2-7; 7 bases match TRBD1. Trimming removed 4 bases from V and 9 bases from J; junction bases left unmatched: 6. This CDR3 contains 12 residues. In DNA, the CDR3 is TGTGCCAGCAGTTCCGGACAGGCGCGGCAGTACTTC. It is translated as CASSSGQARQYF.

The chain joins TRBV7-9 to TRBJ2-2, with D possibly matching TRBD2 (5 bases). Germline V lookup: CDR1 SEHNR, CDR2 FQNEAQ (reference sequence). V was clipped by 6 bases and J by 5 bases, with 22 bases between them. The CDR3 is 17 amino acids. CDR3 amino acids: CASRIFGRGSETGELFF. DNA of the CDR3: TGTGCCAGCAGGATCTTCGGGCGCGGGTCAGAGACCGGGGAGCTGTTTTTT.

The J gene is TRBJ2-7, the V gene TRBV6-1, with D perhaps matching TRBD1 (6 bases). Trimming stripped 1 base from V and 6 bases from J, with 13 bases between. The germline CDR1 and CDR2 sequences are MNHNS and SASEGT. The length of the CDR3 is 14 residues. In DNA form, the CDR3 reads TGTGCCAGCAGTGAAGGGAACAGGGTAGGCGAGCAGTACTTC. Residues: CASSEGNRVGEQYF.

V is TRBV5-1 and J is TRBJ2-1; 9 bases match TRBD2. The CDR3 runs to 14 residues. V lost 2 bases, J lost 9 bases, and 6 bases stayed unmatched. CDR1 and CDR2 from the germline V gene are SGHRS and YFSETQ. The CDR3 loop is CASSLDPTSGEQFF. DNA for the CDR3: TGCGCCAGCAGCTTAGACCCGACTAGCGGTGAGCAGTTCTTC.

This chain uses TRBV2 with TRBJ2-2, with 8 bases identical to TRBD2. Germline values: CDR1 SNHLY, CDR2 FYNNEI. CDR3 length equals 16 residues. V dropped 5 bases and J dropped 0; count of bases not matched to a gene: 5. DNA of the CDR3: TGTGCCAGCAGTCCTTTAGCGGGAACGAACACCGGGGAGCTGTTTTTT. This translates into CASSPLAGTNTGELFF.

The rearrangement links TRBV6-5 to TRBJ2-3; TRBD2 might be the D (6 bases). Trimming stripped 4 bases from V and 3 bases from J, with 14 bases between. Germline CDR1 is MNHEY and CDR2 is SVGAGI. The CDR3 covers 15 residues. The CDR3 here is CASSSMGGVTDTQYF. The DNA for the CDR3 is TGTGCCAGCAGTTCCATGGGGGGAGTGACAGATACGCAGTATTTT.

The genes are TRBV18 and TRBJ2-3, with 7 bases matching TRBD1. V shed 1 base and J 2 bases; nucleotides not matched to a gene: 3. From germline, CDR1 is KGHSH and CDR2 LQKENI. The CDR3 sequence is 15 residues long. The CDR3 coding sequence is TGTGCCAGCTCACCACTAACAGGGGTCACAGATACGCAGTATTTT. Its translation is CASSPLTGVTDTQYF.

This rearrangement joins TRBV7-9 to TRBJ2-3; no reliable D call. The V end was cut by 1 base, the J end by 3 bases, with 5 bases between. The CDR3 runs 13 residues. Germline CDR1 and CDR2: SEHNR and FQNEAQ (reference sequence). Written as DNA, the CDR3 is TGTGCCAGCAGCTTAGATGCGACAGATACGCAGTATTTT. This encodes CASSLDATDTQYF. Full variable domain (missing parts from reference TRBV7-9 and TRBJ2-3): DTGVSQNPRHKITKRGQNVTFRCDPISEHNRLYWYRQTLGQGPEFLTYFQNEAQLEKSRLLSDRFSAERPKGSFSTLEIQRTEQGDSAMYLCASSLDATDTQYFGPGTRLTVL.

A word on this clone: At one boundary the junction diverges from the germline segment, which might be a read error. This rearrangement joins TRBV10-1 to TRBJ2-5; 7 positions match TRBD1. Germline-derived CDR1 and CDR2 are WNHNN and SYGVQD (reference sequence). The CDR3 is 15 amino acids. The CDR3 DNA sequence: TGCGCCAGCAGTGCCGGGGACAGTCGCCAAGGGACCCAGTACTTC. Its translation: CASSAGDSRQGTQYF.

This clone was detected only a few times. This chain joins TRBV30 and TRBJ1-3; a weak D match, TRBD1 (5 bases). The CDR3 covers 15 residues. The V gene's germline CDR1 is GTSNPN and CDR2 SVGIG (reference sequence). V lost 0 bases and J 2 bases, leaving 11 bases between the germline ends. CDR3 region: CAWSVGGSTGNTIYF. In nucleotides, the CDR3 is TGTGCCTGGAGTGTCGGGGGATCTACTGGAAACACCATATATTTT.

The chain couples TRBV18 to TRBJ2-3, with D possibly being TRBD1 (6 bases). Germline CDR1 is KGHSH and CDR2 is LQKENI. Trimming shortened V by 6 bases and J by 0 bases, and 16 bases separated the two germline ends. The CDR3 covers 16 residues. This CDR3 reads CASSQGFTQSTDTQYF. The CDR3 DNA reads TGTGCCAGCTCCCAGGGGTTTACACAGAGCACAGATACGCAGTATTTT.

The rearrangement joins TRBV4-3 to TRBJ1-5; TRBD1 might be the D (5 bases). CDR3 size: 14 residues. The V gene lost 0 bases and the J gene lost 4 bases, with 7 bases spanning the gap. Germline-derived CDR1 and CDR2 are LGHNA and YSLEER. Here the CDR3 DNA reads TGCGCCAGCAGCCAAGATCGGGGGAATCAGCCCCAGCATTTT. Encoded protein: CASSQDRGNQPQHF.

This chain connects TRBV7-3 to TRBJ2-1; tentative D call: TRBD2 (5 bases). The V gene lost 5 bases and the J gene lost 2 bases, with 13 bases spanning the gap. Germline assignment: CDR1 SGHTA and CDR2 FQGTGA. The CDR3 spans 15 residues. CDR3 coding DNA: TGTGCCAGCAGCCGCAGCGGAGTAACCTACAATGAGCAGTTCTTC. Its translation is CASSRSGVTYNEQFF.

The CDR3 region is CASSLLQGGYNEQFF. CDR3 sequence (DNA): TGTGCCAGCAGTTTGTTGCAGGGGGGATACAATGAGCAGTTCTTC. This chain links TRBV6-2 or TRBV6-3 with TRBJ2-1; D is possibly TRBD1 (7 bases). Germline CDR1 MNHEY, CDR2 SVGEGT. This CDR3 comprises 15 residues. The ends were cut back, 4 bases at V and 4 bases at J, with 14 bases in the middle.

The genes are TRBV4-1 and TRBJ2-1; 7 positions match TRBD2. V dropped 7 bases and J dropped 0; count of bases not matched to a gene: 3. The CDR3 loop spans 14 amino acids. Germline CDR1 and CDR2: MGHRA and YSYEKL. The CDR3 reads CASKLAASYNEQFF. In DNA form, the CDR3 reads TGCGCCAGCAAGCTAGCGGCCTCCTACAATGAGCAGTTCTTC.

This clone has a single count. The V and J genes are TRBV7-9 and TRBJ1-2, with D maybe TRBD1 (6 bases). Germline V gives CDR1 SEHNR, CDR2 FQNEAQ (reference sequence). Trimming removed 3 bases at V and 3 bases at J, with 8 bases between. The CDR3 totals 13 residues. CDR3 bases: TGTGCCAGCAGCTTCAAGGGGGACTATGGCTACACCTTC. This sequence encodes CASSFKGDYGYTF.

The chain recombines TRBV9 with TRBJ2-1; 9 bases line up with TRBD2. Trimming took 4 bases from V and 7 from J; bases not matched to a gene: 18. CDR3 size: 18 residues. The germline V gene encodes CDR1 SGDLS and CDR2 YYNGEE. The CDR3 here is CASSSSRGREGKRNEQFF. CDR3 coding DNA: TGTGCCAGCAGCTCCTCCAGAGGGCGGGAGGGGAAGAGGAATGAGCAGTTCTTC.

The chain uses TRBV2 and TRBJ1-1; D not resolved. Germline CDR1 and CDR2: SNHLY and FYNNEI. There are 14 residues in the CDR3. Trimming removed 7 bases from V and 0 bases from J, with 12 bases in between. CDR3 nucleotides: TGTGCCAGCAACGAGGCACCTATGAACACTGAAGCTTTCTTT. It yields the protein CASNEAPMNTEAFF.

This rearrangement joins TRBV5-4 to TRBJ1-1; D not resolved. Trimming shortened V by 0 bases and J by 4 bases, and 13 bases separated the two germline ends. The CDR3 is made up of 15 amino acids. Per the germline V gene, CDR1 is SGHNT and CDR2 is YYREEE (reference sequence). The CDR3 bases are TGTGCCAGCAGCTTGGCTGTCGGCCCAGGCACTGAAGCTTTCTTT. It codes for CASSLAVGPGTEAFF.

This chain connects TRBV19 to TRBJ1-2; 7 bases map to TRBD1. Germline CDR1 and CDR2: LNHDA and SQIVND (reference sequence). Trimming took 5 bases from V and 7 from J; bases not matched to a gene: 10. The CDR3 consists of 14 residues. For the CDR3, the DNA is TGTGCCAGTAGTGCTGACAGGGCCCGAGGTGGCTACACCTTC. Its translation: CASSADRARGGYTF.

The chain links TRBV7-9 to TRBJ2-1; the match to TRBD2 covers 13 bases. Germline CDR1 and CDR2: SEHNR and FQNEAQ (reference sequence). The V segment lost 5 bases and the J segment 6 bases; nucleotides outside the gene matches: 4. The CDR3 runs 15 residues. The CDR3 region has the DNA TGTGCCAGCAGCGGAACTAGCGGGAGGGGCAATGAGCAGTTCTTC. Its translation is CASSGTSGRGNEQFF.

This chain joins TRBV7-9 and TRBJ1-1; unclear D gene. Per germline, CDR1 SEHNR and CDR2 FQNEAQ (reference sequence). The CDR3 has 12 amino acids. Trimming removed 2 bases from V and 8 bases from J, with 9 bases in between. The CDR3: CASSLIREEAFF. CDR3 nucleotide sequence: TGTGCCAGCAGCTTAATAAGGGAGGAAGCTTTCTTT. Based on the CDR3 plus reference TRBV7-9 and TRBJ1-1, the full variable domain is DTGVSQNPRHKITKRGQNVTFRCDPISEHNRLYWYRQTLGQGPEFLTYFQNEAQLEKSRLLSDRFSAERPKGSFSTLEIQRTEQGDSAMYLCASSLIREEAFFGQGTRLTVV.

This clone occurred once. The V call is TRBV7-9, the J call TRBJ2-3, with D tentatively TRBD2 (6 bases). The germline CDR1 and CDR2 sequences are SEHNR and FQNEAQ (reference sequence). The CDR3 runs 14 residues. V shed 3 bases and J shed 6 bases, with 13 bases lying between them. The CDR3 DNA sequence: TGTGCCAGCAGCTTCTACGGGAGATGGGATACGCAGTATTTT. Residues: CASSFYGRWDTQYF.

The V and J genes are TRBV27 and TRBJ2-3; D is undetermined. CDR3 length equals 12 residues. Germline CDR1 and CDR2: MNHEY and SMNVEV (reference sequence). V lost 0 bases to trimming and J lost 3 bases, with 1 base between them. As DNA, the CDR3 is TGTGCCAGCAGTTTATCTACAGATACGCAGTATTTT. It encodes CASSLSTDTQYF.

This chain uses TRBV3-1 (or the pseudogene TRBV3-2) with TRBJ1-4; possibly TRBD1 for D (5 bases). Germline V gene lookup returns CDR1 LGHDT and CDR2 YNNKEL (reference sequence). V was trimmed by 4 bases and J by 3 bases, leaving 9 bases between them. The CDR3 runs 14 residues. Written as DNA, the CDR3 is TGTGCCAGCAGCCCGATGGGGGCTAATGAAAAACTGTTTTTT. Its protein is CASSPMGANEKLFF.

This clone appeared a single time. The junction differs from germline at one of its ends, possibly a read error. This chain links TRBV7-2 with TRBJ2-1; 9 bases fit TRBD2. The CDR3 spans 15 residues. The germline V gene encodes CDR1 SGHTA and CDR2 FQGNSA. This CDR3 is CATSLSSGSYNEQFF. In DNA, the CDR3 is TGTGCCACCAGCTTAAGTAGCGGGAGTTACAATGAGCAGTTCTTC.

This chain uses TRBV12-3 or TRBV12-4 with TRBJ1-2; TRBD1 might be the D (5 bases). CDR3 length: 13 amino acids. V lost 1 base, J lost 5 bases, and 8 bases lay in between. CDR3 DNA sequence: TGTGCCAGCAGTTTAGGTACAGGTTATGGCTACACCTTC. Translating gives CASSLGTGYGYTF.